These 23 T cell receptor beta chains were sequenced from one sample in a study of OX40 agonist ivuxolimab in advanced cancers. Here immunoSEQ multiplex PCR was the method, and the copy in TCRdb shows in-frame clones only, minus some. The table lists about 17,000 clones, less than 90% of them singletons. The input for sequencing was CD4+ or CD8+ T cells sorted from blood, taken in a trial of the OX40 agonist ivuxolimab. The source of these receptors is an adult with an advanced solid tumor such as melanoma, head and neck, liver or kidney cancer.

This sequence joins TRBV27 and TRBJ2-7, with D possibly being TRBD1 (6 bases). This CDR3 is 15 amino acids long. The V end was cut by 5 bases, the J end by 3 bases, with 17 bases between. The germline V gene has CDR1 MNHEY and CDR2 SMNVEV (reference sequence). Written as DNA, the CDR3 is TGTGCCAGCAGTCCTGGGGCAGGGGCATACTACGAGCAGTACTTC. This encodes CASSPGAGAYYEQYF.

The rearrangement links TRBV6-5 to TRBJ1-5; 10 bases align to TRBD1. This CDR3 is built from 16 residues. CDR1 and CDR2 from the germline V gene are MNHEY and SVGAGI. Unmatched junction bases numbered 7, after V lost 4 bases and J lost 4 bases. The CDR3 region has the DNA TGTGCCAGCAGTTCCAGACAGGGGGCTCTGAATCAGCCCCAGCATTTT. It encodes CASSSRQGALNQPQHF.

The chain combines TRBV9 with TRBJ1-2; 8 positions match TRBD1. CDR1 and CDR2 (germline): SGDLS, YYNGEE. Trimming at V came to 0 bases and at J to 5 bases, leaving 6 bases not matched to a gene. CDR3 length: 15 amino acids. CDR3 sequence (DNA): TGTGCCAGCAGCGTAGAGGCAGGGGGCACGTATGGCTACACCTTC. Its translation is CASSVEAGGTYGYTF.

This sequence joins TRBV18 and TRBJ1-2; 7 positions match TRBD1. J was trimmed by 8 bases and V by 8 bases; bases with no gene match: 11. Germline CDR1 and CDR2: KGHSH and LQKENI. This CDR3 is built from 13 residues. CDR3 residues: CASAQHRGAGYTF. Here the CDR3 DNA reads TGTGCCAGCGCCCAACACAGGGGCGCGGGCTACACCTTC.

J is TRBJ2-7 and V is TRBV28; D might be TRBD1 (5 bases). V gave up 5 bases and J gave up 11 bases, with 13 bases separating them. The CDR3 sequence is 11 residues long. Per the germline V gene, CDR1 is MDHEN and CDR2 is SYDVKM. The CDR3 bases are TGTGCCAGCAGTGTCTCGACAGAAGAGTACTTC. Translated: CASSVSTEEYF.

The genes are TRBV5-1 and TRBJ2-1, with 10 positions matching TRBD1. The CDR3 covers 16 residues. With 3 bases clipped from V and 3 bases from J, the junction kept 6 bases outside the gene matches. Germline CDR1 is SGHRS and CDR2 is YFSETQ. Here the CDR3 reads CASSWATGGGYNEQFF. DNA for the CDR3: TGCGCCAGCAGCTGGGCGACAGGGGGCGGCTACAATGAGCAGTTCTTC.

The chain joins TRBV7-9 to TRBJ2-5; a weak D match, TRBD2 (6 bases). From germline, CDR1 is SEHNR and CDR2 FQNEAQ (reference sequence). The CDR3 length is 14 residues. V lost 1 base to trimming and J lost 5 bases, with 11 bases between them. The CDR3 DNA reads TGTGCCAGCAGCTTAGTGGCGGGGCGGGAGACCCAGTACTTC. Its translation: CASSLVAGRETQYF.

This clone has a handful of counts. This sequence joins TRBV27 and TRBJ1-2; 7 bases line up with TRBD1. The V segment lost 10 bases and the J segment 4 bases; nucleotides outside the gene matches: 21. The CDR3 totals 17 residues. The germline CDR1 and CDR2 sequences are MNHEY and SMNVEV (reference sequence). CDR3 amino acids: CATTLTKNRGSVYGYTF. As DNA, the CDR3 is TGTGCCACCACATTAACGAAAAACAGGGGAAGTGTCTATGGCTACACCTTC.

The chain uses TRBV7-8 and TRBJ2-5, with TRBD2 matching over 10 bases. Germline CDR1 SGHVS, CDR2 FQNEAQ. There are 15 residues in the CDR3. Trimming cost V 6 bases and J 1 base; bases outside gene matches: 5. The CDR3 nucleotides are TGTGCCAGCAGAGTGGCTAGCGGGGGCCAAGAGACCCAGTACTTC. It codes for CASRVASGGQETQYF.

V gene TRBV27 combines with J gene TRBJ2-7, with 9 bases lining up with TRBD1. The CDR3 contains 15 residues. Germline CDR1 reads MNHEY; CDR2 reads SMNVEV (reference sequence). Germline trimming cut 6 bases from V and 4 bases from J; bases unmatched to any gene: 10. The CDR3 here is CASSILQGAGYEQYF. CDR3 sequence (DNA): TGTGCCAGCAGCATTCTACAGGGGGCTGGTTACGAGCAGTACTTC.

The rearrangement uses TRBV29-1 and TRBJ1-1; 12 bases map to TRBD1. The germline V gene encodes CDR1 SQVTM and CDR2 ANQGSEA. The CDR3 loop spans 15 amino acids. V gave up 2 bases and J gave up 6 bases; unmatched junction bases: 7. In DNA, the CDR3 is TGCAGCGTTGAATATCGGGGACAGGGGGCACCTGAAGCTTTCTTT. Protein: CSVEYRGQGAPEAFF.

This chain uses TRBV10-3 with TRBJ1-1, with D perhaps matching TRBD1 (6 bases). Trimming cost V 4 bases and J 5 bases, with 17 bases left between them. CDR1 and CDR2 (germline): ENHRY, SYGVKD. This CDR3 comprises 15 residues. CDR3: CAISGPGGLGTEAFF. In DNA, the CDR3 is TGTGCCATCAGTGGACCCGGGGGCTTGGGGACTGAAGCTTTCTTT.

The chain has TRBV29-1 and TRBJ1-2, with D unclear. CDR1 and CDR2 (germline): SQVTM, ANQGSEA. The CDR3 spans 14 residues. Trimming cost V 4 bases and J 0 bases, with 12 bases left between them. The CDR3 sequence is CSVVDTEANYGYTF. DNA for the CDR3: TGCAGCGTTGTCGACACAGAGGCTAACTATGGCTACACCTTC.

The J gene is TRBJ2-5, the V gene TRBV6-5; D is possibly TRBD2 (7 bases). The V end lost 2 bases, the J end lost 5 bases, and 15 bases lay between the germline ends. Germline V gives CDR1 MNHEY, CDR2 SVGAGI. The CDR3 covers 15 residues. The CDR3 DNA is TGTGCCAGCAGTTACGGCGGCGGGGGCCGGGAGACCCAGTACTTC. The encoded protein is CASSYGGGGRETQYF.

The chain is built from TRBV19 and TRBJ2-3; 9 bases map to TRBD1. After removal of 3 bases from V and 4 bases from J, the junction contained 11 bases not matched to a gene. The CDR3 has 17 amino acids. CDR1 and CDR2 from the germline V gene are LNHDA and SQIVND (reference sequence). The CDR3 here is CASSILPGTGNSDTQYF. The CDR3 DNA reads as TGTGCCAGTAGTATTCTCCCCGGGACAGGGAATTCAGATACGCAGTATTTT.

The chain couples TRBV6-6 to TRBJ2-7, with D maybe TRBD1 (6 bases). The CDR3 runs to 15 residues. The V gene's germline CDR1 is MNHNY and CDR2 SVGAGI (reference sequence). V dropped 6 bases and J dropped 0 bases, with 15 bases sitting between them. In nucleotides, the CDR3 is TGTGCCAGCAGCCTAAGGACAGAGAGCTCCTACGAGCAGTACTTC. Translating gives CASSLRTESSYEQYF.

This chain links TRBV5-6 with TRBJ2-3; 8 nucleotides match TRBD2. Germline V lookup: CDR1 SGHDT, CDR2 YYEEEE. J was trimmed by 2 bases and V by 3 bases; bases with no gene match: 8. This CDR3 region has 16 residues. The CDR3 DNA reads TGTGCCAGCAGCTCTTCAGGGACTAGTCTCACAGATACGCAGTATTTT. Its translation is CASSSSGTSLTDTQYF.

Worth noting for this clone: This sample includes further DNA sequences coding for the same CDR3. The chain links TRBV9 to TRBJ1-2, with 11 bases matching TRBD1. Looked up from germline, CDR1 is SGDLS and CDR2 is YYNGEE. The CDR3 spans 15 residues. V was pared by 0 bases and J by 8 bases, with 6 bases of the junction left unmatched. This chain's CDR3 is CASSVGGTGGRGYTF. In DNA, the CDR3 is TGTGCCAGCAGCGTAGGCGGGACAGGGGGTCGGGGCTACACCTTC.

The chain uses TRBV9 and TRBJ1-2; 7 bases agree with TRBD1. CDR1 SGDLS and CDR2 YYNGEE come from the germline V gene. There are 13 residues in the CDR3. The trim removed 3 bases at V and 4 bases at J, leaving 3 bases unmatched. CDR3 in DNA: TGTGCCAGCAGCGCCCAGGGGGGCTATGGCTACACCTTC. Amino acids: CASSAQGGYGYTF.

This chain connects TRBV18 to TRBJ1-4, with D perhaps TRBD1 (5 bases). Trimming removed 0 bases from V and 3 bases from J, with 8 bases in between. Germline-derived CDR1 and CDR2 are KGHSH and LQKENI. The CDR3 is 15 residues long. The CDR3 nucleotides read TGTGCCAGCTCACCACCCTGGGACCCTAATGAAAAACTGTTTTTT. As protein: CASSPPWDPNEKLFF.

The J gene is TRBJ2-7, the V gene TRBV6-5; perhaps TRBD2 as D (5 bases). CDR1 is MNHEY, CDR2 SVGAGI, per germline. Trimming shortened V by 0 bases and J by 3 bases, and 12 bases separated the two germline ends. CDR3 length equals 15 residues. For the CDR3, the DNA is TGTGCCAGCAGTTACTCACTCCCAGAGGGCTACGAGCAGTACTTC. Its protein is CASSYSLPEGYEQYF.

CDR3 sequence: CASSLNRETGELFF. CDR3 coding DNA: TGTGCCAGCAGTTTAAACAGGGAGACCGGGGAGCTGTTTTTT. The rearrangement uses TRBV27 and TRBJ2-2; D may be TRBD1 (6 bases). Per germline, CDR1 MNHEY and CDR2 SMNVEV (reference sequence). Between the trimmed V and J ends, which lost 2 bases and 5 bases, there was a span of 9 bases. This CDR3 region has 14 residues.

This clone has just one count. V usage is TRBV27 and J usage is TRBJ1-2; 8 bases align to TRBD1. The CDR3 extends over 16 amino acids. Looked up from germline, CDR1 is MNHEY and CDR2 is SMNVEV (reference sequence). J was trimmed by 4 bases and V by 2 bases; bases with no gene match: 9. CDR3 region: CASSLTPTGDLYGYTF. For the CDR3, the DNA is TGTGCCAGCAGTTTAACCCCGACAGGGGATCTCTATGGCTACACCTTC.